This T cell receptor beta chain was sequenced in a study of tumor-infiltrating lymphocytes in localized non-small cell lung cancer. In the case of this clone: Its antigen remains unknown.

General study points: Technical variation could not be separated from intratumor heterogeneity here. Tumors had more T cell infiltration than uninvolved lung, per TCRbeta sequencing and CD3 counts.

TCRdb's table, derived via immunoSEQ multiplex PCR, lists solely in-frame clones and lacks some. In the table there are about 12,000 clones, 78% of which are singletons. Germline CDR1 and CDR2: SGHNT and YENEEA. CDR3 length: 16 amino acids. V lost 5 bases and J 2 bases, leaving 19 bases between the germline ends. V gene TRBV11-3 combines with J gene TRBJ2-7; D perhaps matches TRBD2 (5 bases). Sequencing used lung tumor tissue. The origin of this receptor is a human donor with non-small cell lung cancer. The CDR3 loop reads CASSPGRGQRAYEQYF. The DNA of the CDR3 is TGTGCCAGCAGCCCAGGACGAGGGCAGCGAGCCTACGAGCAGTACTTC. Full variable domain (remainder filled in from reference TRBV11-3 and TRBJ2-7): EAGVVQSPRYKIIEKKQPVAFWCNPISGHNTLYWYLQNLGQGPELLIRYENEEAVDDSQLPKDRFSAERLKGVDSTLKIQPAELGDSAVYLCASSPGRGQRAYEQYFGPGTRLTVT.